These 20 T cell receptor beta chains came from one sample sequenced in a study of T cell responses to AZD1222 COVID-19 vaccine. Using immunoSEQ multiplex PCR, the repertoire was profiled, and TCRdb retains in-frame clones only, with some absent. The sample lists more than 85,000 clones, approximately 94% seen once, with around 3% in the top ten. This sample comprised peripheral blood, obtained 28 days after the second AZD1222 dose. These receptors were obtained from an adult who received the AZD1222 COVID-19 vaccine.

This chain uses TRBV6-4 with TRBJ1-2; no definite D call. CDR3 length: 13 residues. Germline CDR1 MRHNA, CDR2 SNTAGT. Trimming left V 10 bases short and J 4 bases short, with 16 bases between. The CDR3 spells CAITRITRYGYTF. The CDR3 DNA sequence: TGTGCCATCACCCGAATAACTCGCTATGGCTACACCTTC.

This clone was counted a single time. J is TRBJ1-2 and V is TRBV5-1; 8 bases line up with TRBD1. Germline assignment: CDR1 SGHRS and CDR2 YFSETQ. After removal of 3 bases from V and 5 bases from J, the junction contained 6 bases not matched to a gene. The CDR3 consists of 14 residues. CDR3 DNA sequence: TGCGCCAGCAGCTCAGACTACAGGGGGTATGGCTACACCTTC. Translating it yields CASSSDYRGYGYTF.

The V call is TRBV7-9, the J call TRBJ1-1, with TRBD1 matching 9 bases. Germline values: CDR1 SEHNR, CDR2 FQNEAQ (reference sequence). The CDR3 covers 15 residues. V lost 2 bases and J lost 4; bases outside the gene matches: 5. The CDR3 bases are TGTGCCAGCAGCTTAAACGGACAGGGGTTCACTGAAGCTTTCTTT. It is translated as CASSLNGQGFTEAFF.

The gene calls are TRBV10-1 and TRBJ1-5; no reliable D call. V was shortened by 0 bases and J by 6 bases, with 3 bases between the two germline ends. The CDR3 extends over 12 amino acids. Germline CDR1 and CDR2: WNHNN and SYGVQD (reference sequence). CDR3 sequence: CASSESPQPQHF. The CDR3 region has the DNA TGCGCCAGCAGTGAGTCTCCTCAGCCCCAGCATTTT.

The chain uses TRBV13 and TRBJ2-1, with D perhaps TRBD2 (5 bases). CDR1 and CDR2 from the germline V gene are PRHDT and FYEKMQ (reference sequence). V was clipped by 5 bases and J by 2 bases, with 10 bases between them. There are 14 residues in the CDR3. The CDR3 coding sequence is TGTGCCAGCAGCGCTGGACTGGCCTACAATGAGCAGTTCTTC. Its translation is CASSAGLAYNEQFF.

This clone showed up just a few times. The chain is built from TRBV6-5 and TRBJ1-1; D ambiguous. Trimming removed 5 bases from V and 1 base from J, with 14 bases in between. Germline assignment: CDR1 MNHEY and CDR2 SVGAGI. The CDR3 is 15 residues long. The CDR3 reads CASSPQVEANTEAFF. For the CDR3, the DNA is TGTGCCAGCAGTCCCCAGGTAGAAGCGAACACTGAAGCTTTCTTT.

V usage is TRBV5-5 and J usage is TRBJ2-7; 7 bases fit TRBD1. Germline assignment: CDR1 SGHKS and CDR2 YYEKEE (reference sequence). This CDR3 has 14 residues. V shed 4 bases and J 6 bases; nucleotides not matched to a gene: 10. The CDR3 spells CASSPGTVGSEQYF. The CDR3 DNA reads as TGTGCCAGCAGCCCGGGGACAGTTGGAAGCGAGCAGTACTTC.

V is TRBV5-1 and J is TRBJ1-3; 7 bases are a match to TRBD1. The V and J ends lost 4 bases and 1 base, in that order; junction bases with no gene match: 8. The CDR3 extends over 16 amino acids. Looked up from germline, CDR1 is SGHRS and CDR2 is YFSETQ. The CDR3 here is CASSVGGQSSGNTIYF. In DNA, the CDR3 is TGCGCCAGCAGCGTGGGGGGACAGTCTTCTGGAAACACCATATATTTT.

The chain recombines TRBV9 with TRBJ2-2, with TRBD1 matching 9 bases. J was trimmed by 6 bases and V by 0 bases; bases with no gene match: 6. The CDR3 has 16 amino acids. Germline-derived CDR1 and CDR2 are SGDLS and YYNGEE. The CDR3 nucleotides are TGTGCCAGCAGCGTAGATGGTGGGACAGGGTCCGGGGAGCTGTTTTTT. This gives the protein CASSVDGGTGSGELFF.

This chain links TRBV18 with TRBJ2-7, with no clear D. Trimming cost V 5 bases and J 0 bases, with 8 bases left between them. Per germline, CDR1 KGHSH and CDR2 LQKENI. The CDR3 totals 13 residues. CDR3 coding DNA: TGTGCCAGCTCATTGGCTGACTCCTACGAGCAGTACTTC. The encoded protein is CASSLADSYEQYF.

The rearrangement links TRBV7-9 to TRBJ1-5; D gene ambiguous. Germline V lookup: CDR1 SEHNR, CDR2 FQNEAQ (reference sequence). This CDR3 is 13 amino acids long. Trimming removed 4 bases from V and 5 bases from J, with 9 bases in between. The CDR3 region has the DNA TGTGCCAGCAGCTCAGGATCCGATCAGCCCCAGCATTTT. Residues: CASSSGSDQPQHF.

In this sample, this clone turned up a few times. The gene calls are TRBV7-6 and TRBJ1-1; no reliable D call. The CDR3 is made up of 13 amino acids. V was pared by 4 bases and J by 1 base, with 7 bases between. The germline gives CDR1 SGHVS, CDR2 FNYEAQ. In DNA, the CDR3 is TGTGCCAGCAGCTCTAACACGAACACTGAAGCTTTCTTT. As protein: CASSSNTNTEAFF.

The chain has TRBV18 and TRBJ1-1; 8 bases are shared with TRBD1. V gave up 6 bases and J gave up 4 bases; unmatched junction bases: 10. The germline gives CDR1 KGHSH, CDR2 LQKENI. This CDR3 spans 15 amino acids. The CDR3 spells CASSPDRVGLTEAFF. The CDR3 region has the DNA TGTGCCAGCTCTCCGGACAGGGTCGGTCTCACTGAAGCTTTCTTT.

The chain carries TRBV4-1 and TRBJ1-1, with D possibly matching TRBD1 (5 bases). Germline values: CDR1 MGHRA, CDR2 YSYEKL. The CDR3 is made up of 17 amino acids. V shed 2 bases and J shed 2 bases, with 18 bases lying between them. CDR3 loop: CASSQPGRATVNTEAFF. The DNA for the CDR3 is TGCGCCAGCAGCCAACCAGGAAGGGCGACAGTAAACACTGAAGCTTTCTTT.

The chain joins TRBV25-1 to TRBJ1-1; perhaps TRBD1 as D (5 bases). From germline, CDR1 is MGHDK and CDR2 SYGVNS. V dropped 4 bases and J dropped 1 base, with 10 bases sitting between them. CDR3 length: 14 amino acids. The CDR3 nucleotides read TGTGCCAGCAGTGGTACGCAGGGGAACACTGAAGCTTTCTTT. It specifies CASSGTQGNTEAFF.

The genes are TRBV15 and TRBJ2-2; 13 nucleotides match TRBD2. Germline-derived CDR1 and CDR2 are LNHNV and YYDKDF (reference sequence). Losses at the gene ends were 5 bases for V and 6 bases for J; bases not matched to a gene: 12. This CDR3 has 18 residues. The CDR3 loop is CATSPGLAGVVVAGELFF. The CDR3 DNA reads TGTGCCACCAGCCCTGGACTAGCGGGAGTGGTTGTCGCCGGGGAGCTGTTTTTT.

This chain uses TRBV13 with TRBJ1-1, with D unclear. Trimming removed 8 bases at V and 0 bases at J, with 7 bases between. Germline lookup yields CDR1 PRHDT and CDR2 FYEKMQ (reference sequence). The CDR3 length is 12 residues. Here the CDR3 reads CASRHMNTEAFF. CDR3 in DNA: TGTGCCAGCCGCCACATGAACACTGAAGCTTTCTTT.

The rearrangement uses TRBV2 and TRBJ1-2, with 7 bases matching TRBD1. From germline, CDR1 is SNHLY and CDR2 FYNNEI. Trimming removed 1 base from V and 7 bases from J; junction bases left unmatched: 0. CDR3 length equals 12 residues. CDR3 bases: TGTGCCAGCAGTGAAGACAGGGGTGGCTACACCTTC. Translated: CASSEDRGGYTF.

V and J are TRBV7-8 and TRBJ1-5, with TRBD1 identical over 10 bases. This CDR3 has 14 amino acids. The V segment lost 5 bases and the J segment 5 bases; nucleotides outside the gene matches: 3. Germline CDR1 SGHVS, CDR2 FQNEAQ. CDR3 bases: TGTGCCAGCAGCGTTGACAGGGGGCATCAGCCCCAGCATTTT. This encodes CASSVDRGHQPQHF.

Written as DNA, the CDR3 is TGTGCCACCAGCACCAGGACAGAATATTCGGATGGCTACACCTTC. Protein product: CATSTRTEYSDGYTF. V is TRBV15 and J is TRBJ1-2, with D possibly being TRBD1 (6 bases). V shed 4 bases and J shed 6 bases, with 18 bases lying between them. This CDR3 has 15 amino acids. CDR1 is LNHNV and CDR2 is YYDKDF in the germline V gene (reference sequence).